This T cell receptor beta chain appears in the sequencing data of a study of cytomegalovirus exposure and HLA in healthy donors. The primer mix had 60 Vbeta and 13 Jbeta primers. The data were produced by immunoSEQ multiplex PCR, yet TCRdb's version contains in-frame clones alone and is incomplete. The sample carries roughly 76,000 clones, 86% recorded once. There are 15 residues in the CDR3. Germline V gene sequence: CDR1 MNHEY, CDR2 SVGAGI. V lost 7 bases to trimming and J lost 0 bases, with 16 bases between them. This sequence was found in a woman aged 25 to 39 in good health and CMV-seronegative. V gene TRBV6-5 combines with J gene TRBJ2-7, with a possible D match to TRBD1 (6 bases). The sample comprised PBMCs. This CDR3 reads CASTSQGRPSYEQYF. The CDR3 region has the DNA TGTGCCAGCACCTCACAGGGACGCCCCTCCTACGAGCAGTACTTC.